These 25 T cell receptor beta chains came from one sample sequenced in a study of response to subunit inactivated influenza vaccine. TCRdb re-analysed the RT-PCR reads in MiXCR, keeping a single row per CDR3 protein. Among roughly 700,000 distinct CDR3 sequences listed, about 14% were seen once. This material consisted of PBMCs from blood, taken less than 15 days before vaccination. All receptors derive from a man in his fifties or sixties who received an inactivated influenza vaccine.

This clonotype came up a few times. The V call is TRBV5-1, the J call TRBJ2-4; possibly TRBD1 for D (8 bases). V was clipped by 2 bases and J by 6 bases, with 15 bases between them. Germline V gene data show CDR1 as SGHRS and CDR2 as YFSETQ. The CDR3 is 15 amino acids. The CDR3 here is CASSFGQGGTNIQYF. Here the CDR3 DNA reads TGCGCCAGCAGCTTCGGACAGGGAGGGACAAACATTCAGTACTTC.

J is TRBJ2-2 and V is TRBV10-3; D is unresolved. In germline, CDR1 is ENHRY, CDR2 SYGVKD. The CDR3 is 13 residues long. Trimming left V 2 bases short and J 0 bases short, with 1 base between. The CDR3 loop reads CAISEPNTGELFF. In DNA, the CDR3 is TGTGCCATCAGTGAGCCGAACACCGGGGAGCTGTTTTTT.

This clonotype showed up just a few times. This chain connects TRBV14 to TRBJ2-6, with 10 bases that match TRBD1. Germline V lookup: CDR1 SGHDN, CDR2 FVKESK. V shed 6 bases, J shed 0 bases, and the junction held 11 bases outside the gene matches. This CDR3 is built from 19 residues. CDR3 DNA sequence: TGTGCCAGCAGTCCCCTTGTGGGACAGGGGAGCTCTGGGGCCAACGTCCTGACTTTC. Its translation is CASSPLVGQGSSGANVLTF.

The J gene is TRBJ2-3, the V gene TRBV18; unclear D gene. Germline V gene lookup returns CDR1 KGHSH and CDR2 LQKENI. Trimming removed 0 bases at V and 2 bases at J, with 6 bases between. This CDR3 spans 14 amino acids. The CDR3 here is CASSPPTATDTQYF. Here the CDR3 DNA reads TGTGCCAGCTCACCACCGACTGCCACAGATACGCAGTATTTT.

Only a few counts were recorded for this clonotype. This chain links TRBV6-1 with TRBJ2-5, with 9 bases identical to TRBD2. The CDR3 loop spans 14 amino acids. The V gene's germline CDR1 is MNHNS and CDR2 SASEGT. With 1 base clipped from V and 4 bases from J, the junction kept 1 base outside the gene matches. In DNA form, the CDR3 reads TGTGCCAGCAGTGAAGGGCGGGGGGGAGAGACCCAGTACTTC. This translates into CASSEGRGGETQYF.

This clonotype showed up many times. The chain combines TRBV15 with TRBJ2-3, with 8 bases matching TRBD2. There are 18 residues in the CDR3. Trimming cost V 0 bases and J 6 bases; bases outside gene matches: 14. Germline V gene data show CDR1 as LNHNV and CDR2 as YYDKDF (reference sequence). As DNA, the CDR3 is TGTGCCACCAGCAGAGATTTGGTAGCGGGGATGCAACAGGATACGCAGTATTTT. Translated, it gives CATSRDLVAGMQQDTQYF.

The chain uses TRBV7-2 and TRBJ2-7; D possibly uses TRBD1 or TRBD2 (6 bases each). V was pared by 3 bases and J by 7 bases, with 16 bases between. The CDR3 contains 14 residues. From germline, CDR1 is SGHTA and CDR2 FQGNSA. The CDR3 DNA reads as TGTGCCAGCAGCTTCAACGGGGGCCCTTTGGAGCAGTACTTC. It codes for CASSFNGGPLEQYF.

The V gene is TRBV7-9, the J gene TRBJ1-1; maybe TRBD1 (5 bases). Germline V gives CDR1 SEHNR, CDR2 FQNEAQ (reference sequence). The V gene lost 5 bases and the J gene lost 0 bases, with 13 bases spanning the gap. This CDR3 has 15 residues. CDR3 sequence (DNA): TGTGCCAGCAGCACTCAAGACAGAATGAACACTGAAGCTTTCTTT. It yields the protein CASSTQDRMNTEAFF.

The chain couples TRBV7-3 to TRBJ2-7; perhaps TRBD1 as D (6 bases). CDR3 size: 13 residues. Between the trimmed V and J ends, which lost 5 bases and 7 bases, there was a span of 15 bases. Germline assignment: CDR1 SGHTA and CDR2 FQGTGA. This CDR3 is CASSPTGYTEQYF. CDR3 nucleotides: TGTGCCAGCAGCCCCACAGGGTACACGGAGCAGTACTTC.

This clonotype appeared a few times. The chain joins TRBV4-2 to TRBJ2-2, with D uncertain. Germline V CDR1 and CDR2: LGHNA, YNFKEQ. Trimming cost V 0 bases and J 5 bases, with 7 bases left between them. The CDR3 runs to 14 residues. CDR3 loop: CASSQEWGTGELFF. The DNA for the CDR3 is TGTGCCAGCAGCCAAGAGTGGGGAACCGGGGAGCTGTTTTTT.

The chain has TRBV20-1 and TRBJ2-1; 7 bases line up with TRBD1. V lost 0 bases and J lost 3; bases outside the gene matches: 8. The CDR3 runs 16 residues. Germline V gene lookup returns CDR1 DFQATT and CDR2 SNEGSKA (reference sequence). The CDR3 protein is CSARDADRVVYNEQFF. CDR3 in DNA: TGCAGTGCTAGAGATGCCGACAGGGTAGTCTACAATGAGCAGTTCTTC.

The chain has TRBV11-1 and TRBJ2-3, with TRBD2 matching 7 bases. Looked up from germline, CDR1 is SGHAT and CDR2 is FQDESV (reference sequence). With 4 bases clipped from V and 2 bases from J, the junction kept 6 bases outside the gene matches. The CDR3 runs to 15 residues. CDR3 in amino acids: CASSSLAESTDTQYF. In nucleotides, the CDR3 is TGTGCCAGCAGCTCTCTAGCGGAGTCCACAGATACGCAGTATTTT.

J is TRBJ2-7 and V is TRBV7-8; maybe TRBD2 (7 bases). V was pared by 2 bases and J by 7 bases, with 21 bases between. This CDR3 region has 16 residues. Germline CDR1 SGHVS, CDR2 FQNEAQ. The CDR3 here is CASSLLGGADIREQYF. In nucleotides, the CDR3 is TGTGCCAGCAGCTTATTGGGGGGGGCCGATATACGGGAGCAGTACTTC.

This clonotype was detected a few times. This chain connects TRBV15 to TRBJ2-1; maybe TRBD2 (6 bases). The CDR3 consists of 16 residues. Germline CDR1 LNHNV, CDR2 YYDKDF (reference sequence). V was shortened by 1 base and J by 2 bases, with 12 bases between the two germline ends. CDR3 region: CATSRVGRRAYNEQFF. Here the CDR3 DNA reads TGTGCCACCAGCAGAGTGGGACGGAGGGCCTACAATGAGCAGTTCTTC.

There are a few counts of this clonotype. The V and J genes are TRBV28 and TRBJ2-6; D not certain. V was shortened by 1 base and J by 0 bases, with 7 bases between the two germline ends. Germline lookup yields CDR1 MDHEN and CDR2 SYDVKM. This CDR3 is 16 amino acids long. The CDR3 DNA follows: TGTGCCAGCAGTTTATACATAAGCTCTGGGGCCAACGTCCTGACTTTC. This gives the protein CASSLYISSGANVLTF.

This clonotype has only a few counts. The chain links TRBV10-3 to TRBJ1-2, with 10 bases lining up with TRBD1. Germline V lookup: CDR1 ENHRY, CDR2 SYGVKD. The CDR3 contains 15 residues. Germline trimming cut 6 bases from V and 4 bases from J; bases unmatched to any gene: 8. The CDR3 coding sequence is TGTGCCATCAGGGGACAGGGGATCGGCCCCTATGGCTACACCTTC. Amino acid sequence: CAIRGQGIGPYGYTF.

This chain connects TRBV20-1 to TRBJ1-1, with 8 positions matching TRBD1. Germline V lookup: CDR1 DFQATT, CDR2 SNEGSKA (reference sequence). This CDR3 spans 15 amino acids. Germline trimming cut 3 bases from V and 6 bases from J; bases unmatched to any gene: 12. CDR3 nucleotides: TGCAGTGCTAGGGACGAGACAGGGGTCAACTCTGAAGCTTTCTTT. This encodes CSARDETGVNSEAFF.

The sample holds many counts of this clonotype. The rearrangement links TRBV20-1 to TRBJ2-3; TRBD1 might be the D (6 bases). The ends were cut back, 6 bases at V and 4 bases at J, with 11 bases in the middle. The CDR3 is 12 amino acids. The V gene's germline CDR1 is DFQATT and CDR2 SNEGSKA (reference sequence). CDR3 sequence (DNA): TGCAGTGCACCTCAGGGGCCAGATACGCAGTATTTT. This encodes CSAPQGPDTQYF.

This clonotype was counted ten times or more. The J gene is TRBJ2-3, the V gene TRBV11-1; D is uncertain. Trimming pared 3 bases from V and 3 bases from J, leaving 7 bases between. CDR1 and CDR2 (germline): SGHAT, FQDESV (reference sequence). This CDR3 has 13 amino acids. CDR3 DNA sequence: TGTGCCAGCAGCTTTTATGTAACAGATACGCAGTATTTT. Its protein product is CASSFYVTDTQYF.

Many counts were recorded for this clonotype. The chain has TRBV15 and TRBJ2-3; D assignment may be TRBD1 or TRBD2 (5 bases each). Germline V gene lookup returns CDR1 LNHNV and CDR2 YYDKDF (reference sequence). The CDR3 has 13 amino acids. Trimming pared 5 bases from V and 3 bases from J, leaving 9 bases between. As DNA, the CDR3 is TGTGCCACCAGCGGGGGTGGGACAGATACGCAGTATTTT. This codes for CATSGGGTDTQYF. The entire variable domain, with the rest obtained from reference TRBV15 and TRBJ2-3, is as follows: DAMVIQNPRYQVTQFGKPVTLSCSQTLNHNVMYWYQQKSSQAPKLLFHYYDKDFNNEADTPDNFQSRRPNTSFCFLDIRSPGLGDTAMYLCATSGGGTDTQYFGPGTRLTVL.

Only a few counts were recorded for this clonotype. The V call is TRBV5-1, the J call TRBJ2-7, with D tentatively TRBD1 (5 bases). Germline values: CDR1 SGHRS, CDR2 YFSETQ. Deletions cut 4 bases from V and 1 base from J, with 21 bases between. This CDR3 is built from 17 residues. The DNA for the CDR3 is TGCGCCAGCAGCATAGCCGGACAAGGAAGGGATTCCTACGAGCAGTACTTC. This sequence encodes CASSIAGQGRDSYEQYF.

This clonotype was seen a handful of times. The chain employs TRBV5-1 and TRBJ2-3; TRBD2 aligns across 12 bases. Germline V gene sequence: CDR1 SGHRS, CDR2 YFSETQ. The CDR3 has 16 residues. V dropped 4 bases and J dropped 2; count of bases not matched to a gene: 5. CDR3 loop: CASSRWTSGDTDTQYF. CDR3 nucleotides: TGCGCCAGCAGCAGATGGACTAGCGGGGACACAGATACGCAGTATTTT.

CDR3 sequence reads: CAWSQVLGGIAKNIQYF. As DNA, the CDR3 is TGTGCCTGGAGTCAGGTCCTTGGGGGAATAGCCAAAAACATTCAGTACTTC. The gene calls are TRBV30 and TRBJ2-4; either TRBD1 or TRBD2 may fit D (5 bases each). V was pared by 2 bases and J by 0 bases, with 17 bases between. The CDR3 has 17 residues. CDR1 and CDR2 (germline): GTSNPN, SVGIG (reference sequence).

This clonotype was recorded at least ten times. The chain uses TRBV24-1 and TRBJ2-1, with 8 positions matching TRBD1. The V and J ends lost 3 bases and 8 bases, in that order; junction bases with no gene match: 8. Germline V gene data show CDR1 as KGHDR and CDR2 as SFDVKD. The CDR3 spans 15 residues. CDR3 protein: CATSDPHRGFDEQFF. The CDR3, as DNA: TGTGCCACCAGTGATCCCCACAGGGGGTTCGATGAGCAGTTCTTC.

The chain links TRBV5-1 to TRBJ1-5; 7 bases align to TRBD1. V lost 0 bases, J lost 6 bases, and 6 bases stayed unmatched. CDR1 is SGHRS and CDR2 is YFSETQ in the germline V gene. The CDR3 is made up of 15 amino acids. The CDR3 nucleotides read TGCGCCAGCAGCTTGGGACAGGGTGAGGGTCAGCCCCAGCATTTT. Protein sequence: CASSLGQGEGQPQHF.